This T cell receptor beta chain was identified in a study of identical twins. Donors uniformly comprised healthy Caucasians. This clonotype has more than one count but fewer than ten. The antigen is undetermined. This CDR3 has 11 amino acids. V lost 4 bases to trimming and J lost 5 bases, with 6 bases between them. Findings of the study overall: The authors noted that invariant MAIT and iNKT cells could partly confound zero-insertion analyses.

MiXCR, run by TCRdb on the 5' RACE reads, gives a single entry per CDR3 protein. Of 430,000 or so distinct CDR3 sequences in the sample, roughly 26% were seen once. The sample was also reused in another study, on T cells expressing NK-cell markers.

The receptor was isolated from a woman aged 18-29 years in good health. This chain joins TRBV12-3 or TRBV12-4 and TRBJ2-7, with D unresolved. The sample was CD4+ T cells sorted from blood. The CDR3 DNA follows: TGTGCCAGCAGTTGGTTGGACGAGCAGTACTTC. Translated: CASSWLDEQYF.